One and the same sample provided the 16 T cell receptor beta chains below, sequenced in a study of CD8 T cells in ankylosing spondylitis. Each CDR3 protein is one row after TCRdb ran MiXCR on the 5' RACE reads. The sample contains approximately 350,000 distinct CDR3 sequences, roughly 20% of which appear only once. Sample: blood, either unsorted or a sorted T cell fraction (not recorded which). The origin of the receptors is a male donor with ankylosing spondylitis or in good health (not recorded which).

This clonotype was picked up a small number of times. The rearrangement joins TRBV28 to TRBJ2-5; the match to TRBD1 covers 7 bases. J lost 5 bases, V lost 3 bases, and 3 bases had no gene match. The CDR3 totals 13 residues. Germline V gene sequence: CDR1 MDHEN, CDR2 SYDVKM. In nucleotides, the CDR3 is TGTGCCAGCAGTTTCAGGGGGACGGAGACCCAGTACTTC. It translates to CASSFRGTETQYF.

The rearrangement joins TRBV29-1 to TRBJ2-1, with a tentative D call TRBD1 (5 bases). This CDR3 has 14 amino acids. V shed 3 bases and J shed 3 bases, with 12 bases lying between them. The V gene's germline CDR1 is SQVTM and CDR2 ANQGSEA. CDR3 sequence reads: CSVESQDFYNEQFF. The CDR3 DNA reads TGCAGCGTTGAGTCACAGGATTTCTACAATGAGCAGTTCTTC.

The rearrangement joins TRBV3-1 to TRBJ2-2; 10 bases fit TRBD2. Germline CDR1 reads LGHDT; CDR2 reads YNNKEL (reference sequence). This CDR3 comprises 17 residues. Unmatched junction bases numbered 5, after V lost 1 base and J lost 3 bases. The CDR3 is CASSQVTSGAYTGELFF. The CDR3 bases are TGTGCCAGCAGCCAAGTTACTAGCGGGGCATACACCGGGGAGCTGTTTTTT.

The table lists this clonotype with a few counts. The rearrangement links TRBV6-5 to TRBJ2-7; either TRBD1 or TRBD2 may fit D (5 bases each). Looked up from germline, CDR1 is MNHEY and CDR2 is SVGAGI. V gave up 4 bases and J gave up 2 bases, with 12 bases separating them. This CDR3 is built from 14 residues. The CDR3 spells CASSFRDEAYEQYF. The CDR3 bases are TGTGCCAGCAGTTTCCGGGACGAGGCCTACGAGCAGTACTTC.

In its sample, this clonotype was seen many times. This rearrangement joins TRBV7-9 to TRBJ2-1; D is undetermined. This CDR3 is 15 amino acids long. V gave up 7 bases and J gave up 8 bases, with 21 bases separating them. Germline V gene sequence: CDR1 SEHNR, CDR2 FQNEAQ (reference sequence). CDR3 in amino acids: CASNADPGTVDEQFF. As DNA, the CDR3 is TGTGCCAGCAACGCTGACCCCGGAACGGTGGATGAGCAGTTCTTC.

The chain carries TRBV10-3 and TRBJ2-2; tentatively, D is TRBD1 or TRBD2 (6 bases each). Trimming removed 5 bases at V and 4 bases at J, with 11 bases between. CDR1 ENHRY and CDR2 SYGVKD come from the germline V gene. The CDR3 is 14 amino acids. CDR3 nucleotides: TGTGCCATCAGTCCAGGGGAGGTCACCGGGGAGCTGTTTTTT. It translates to CAISPGEVTGELFF.

This clonotype was detected a few times. The chain has TRBV7-2 and TRBJ1-2; D is perhaps TRBD1 (5 bases). V was pared by 1 base and J by 7 bases, with 13 bases between. Germline V gene data show CDR1 as SGHTA and CDR2 as FQGNSA. The length of the CDR3 is 14 residues. CDR3 sequence: CASSLEPGRGGYTF. The CDR3 region has the DNA TGTGCCAGCAGCTTAGAACCGGGACGGGGTGGCTACACCTTC.

The chain joins TRBV20-1 to TRBJ1-5, with D perhaps matching TRBD1 (5 bases). Looked up from germline, CDR1 is DFQATT and CDR2 is SNEGSKA (reference sequence). The CDR3 is 15 amino acids. With 5 bases removed from V and 1 base from J, the gap between germline ends came to 15 bases. The CDR3 loop reads CSAYQGINSNQPQHF. CDR3 bases: TGCAGTGCTTATCAGGGAATTAACAGCAATCAGCCCCAGCATTTT.

This clonotype has at least ten counts. The chain recombines TRBV24-1 with TRBJ2-4; TRBD1 matches at 8 bases. This CDR3 comprises 14 residues. The V and J ends lost 5 bases and 8 bases, in that order; junction bases with no gene match: 7. Germline lookup yields CDR1 KGHDR and CDR2 SFDVKD. DNA of the CDR3: TGTGCCACCAGTGGTGGACAGGGTGGGGACATTCAGTACTTC. Protein sequence: CATSGGQGGDIQYF.

The chain couples TRBV7-9 to TRBJ2-1; D is ambiguous. Trimming removed 4 bases at V and 6 bases at J, with 13 bases between. Germline CDR1 SEHNR, CDR2 FQNEAQ (reference sequence). The CDR3 length is 14 residues. CDR3 sequence (DNA): TGTGCCAGCAGCTCCCTCTTGGCTTTCAATGAGCAGTTCTTC. Translating gives CASSSLLAFNEQFF.

There are a few counts of this clonotype. This rearrangement joins TRBV4-1 to TRBJ2-7; 8 bases are shared with TRBD1. Germline V gene sequence: CDR1 MGHRA, CDR2 YSYEKL. The CDR3 spans 14 residues. V dropped 3 bases and J dropped 3; count of bases not matched to a gene: 4. CDR3 nucleotides: TGCGCCAGCAGCCAGTTACAGGGGGTCTACGAGCAGTACTTC. This encodes CASSQLQGVYEQYF.

This clonotype was detected only a few times. This chain connects TRBV2 to TRBJ2-3, with 9 bases aligning to TRBD2. The CDR3 loop spans 14 amino acids. Trimming took 11 bases from V and 2 from J; bases not matched to a gene: 8. Germline CDR1 is SNHLY and CDR2 is FYNNEI. For the CDR3, the DNA is TGTGCCTTCCTACTAGCGGGCAACACAGATACGCAGTATTTT. It translates to CAFLLAGNTDTQYF.

The chain couples TRBV28 to TRBJ2-5, with a possible D match to TRBD2 (6 bases). This CDR3 has 15 amino acids. CDR1 is MDHEN, CDR2 SYDVKM, per germline. Trimming pared 7 bases from V and 4 bases from J, leaving 19 bases between. The CDR3 DNA follows: TGTGCCAGCAACCCTTTACCCCTGGGGGGAGAGACCCAGTACTTC. As protein: CASNPLPLGGETQYF.

Only a few counts were recorded for this clonotype. The chain recombines TRBV6-6 with TRBJ1-2, with D unresolved. Germline CDR1 reads MNHNY; CDR2 reads SVGAGI (reference sequence). The CDR3 has 12 residues. The ends were cut back, 10 bases at V and 7 bases at J, with 16 bases in the middle. CDR3 nucleotide sequence: TGTGCCACCTCACCTGGCGGGGTTGGCTACACCTTC. As protein: CATSPGGVGYTF.

The gene calls are TRBV28 and TRBJ2-7, with D possibly matching TRBD2 (7 bases). V gave up 6 bases and J gave up 3 bases, with 18 bases separating them. The CDR3 sequence is 15 residues long. Germline values: CDR1 MDHEN, CDR2 SYDVKM. CDR3 in amino acids: CASSLVGGAYYEQYF. The CDR3 nucleotides read TGTGCCAGCAGCCTGGTGGGGGGGGCCTACTACGAGCAGTACTTC.

This sequence joins TRBV29-1 and TRBJ2-7; D may be TRBD1 or TRBD2 (6 bases each). This CDR3 comprises 15 residues. Looked up from germline, CDR1 is SQVTM and CDR2 is ANQGSEA. Between the trimmed V and J ends, which lost 0 bases and 5 bases, there was a span of 17 bases. The CDR3: CSVEDGGGRLDEQYF. The CDR3, as DNA: TGCAGCGTTGAAGATGGAGGGGGGCGCCTGGACGAGCAGTACTTC.